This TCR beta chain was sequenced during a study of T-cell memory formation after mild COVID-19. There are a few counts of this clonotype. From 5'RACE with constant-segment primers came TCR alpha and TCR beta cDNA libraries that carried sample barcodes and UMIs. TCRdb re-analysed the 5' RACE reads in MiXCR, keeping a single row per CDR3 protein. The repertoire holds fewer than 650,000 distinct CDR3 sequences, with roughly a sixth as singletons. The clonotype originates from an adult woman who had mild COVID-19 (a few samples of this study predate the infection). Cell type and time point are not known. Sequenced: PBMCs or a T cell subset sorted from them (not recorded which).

CDR3 loop: CSASKAWDRQTSTDTQYF. The CDR3, as DNA: TGCAGTGCCTCAAAGGCCTGGGACAGACAAACTAGCACAGATACGCAGTATTTT. This chain uses TRBV20-1 with TRBJ2-3; 7 bases fit TRBD1. From germline, CDR1 is DFQATT and CDR2 SNEGSKA (reference sequence). Trimming removed 6 bases from V and 0 bases from J; junction bases left unmatched: 18. The CDR3 has 18 residues.